The sequence of this T cell receptor beta chain was determined in a study of regulatory T cells in long-lasting Graves disease. Time point defined: newly diagnosed GD, antithyroid drugs for less than 3 months. RNA from PBMCs was the source of the TCR library. Researchers made TCR beta libraries by using iRepertoire HTBI primers and running Arm-PCR on CDR3 regions. MiXCR was run by TCRdb on the multiplex PCR reads, yielding one entry per CDR3 protein. The sample consists of about 320,000 distinct CDR3 sequences, approximately 20% of them appearing once. V dropped 5 bases and J dropped 5; count of bases not matched to a gene: 3. The CDR3 contains 13 residues.

The chain is built from TRBV12-3 or TRBV12-4 and TRBJ2-5; 9 bases are a match to TRBD2. This TCR was recovered from a female donor with Graves disease. Sequenced here: peripheral blood mononuclear cells (PBMCs), sampled at new diagnosis, from a patient treated with antithyroid drugs. Here the CDR3 reads CASSRGLAETQYF. The CDR3 DNA sequence: TGTGCCAGCAGTAGGGGACTAGCTGAGACCCAGTACTTC.